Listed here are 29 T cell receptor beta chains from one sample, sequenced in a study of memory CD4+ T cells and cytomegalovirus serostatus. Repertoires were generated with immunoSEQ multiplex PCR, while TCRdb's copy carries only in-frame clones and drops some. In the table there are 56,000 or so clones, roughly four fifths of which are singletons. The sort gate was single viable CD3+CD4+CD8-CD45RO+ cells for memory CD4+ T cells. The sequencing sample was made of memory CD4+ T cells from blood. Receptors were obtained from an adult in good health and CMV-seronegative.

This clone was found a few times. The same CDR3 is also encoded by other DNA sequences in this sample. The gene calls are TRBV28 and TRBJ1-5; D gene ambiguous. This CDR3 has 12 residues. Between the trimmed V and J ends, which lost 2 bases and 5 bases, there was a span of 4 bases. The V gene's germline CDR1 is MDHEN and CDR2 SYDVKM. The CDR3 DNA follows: TGTGCCAGCAGTTTAGAGGATCAGCCCCAGCATTTT. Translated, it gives CASSLEDQPQHF.

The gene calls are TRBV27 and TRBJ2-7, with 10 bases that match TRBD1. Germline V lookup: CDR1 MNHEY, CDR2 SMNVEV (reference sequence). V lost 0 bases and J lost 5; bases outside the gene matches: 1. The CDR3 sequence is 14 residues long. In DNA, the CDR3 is TGTGCCAGCAGTTTATCGACAGGGGGCAACGAGCAGTACTTC. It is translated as CASSLSTGGNEQYF.

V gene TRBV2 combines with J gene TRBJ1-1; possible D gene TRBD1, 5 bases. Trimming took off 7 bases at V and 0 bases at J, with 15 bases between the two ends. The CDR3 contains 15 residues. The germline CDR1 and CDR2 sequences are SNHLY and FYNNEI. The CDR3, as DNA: TGTGCCAGCAAGGAGGGGCTAAACATGAACACTGAAGCTTTCTTT. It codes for CASKEGLNMNTEAFF.

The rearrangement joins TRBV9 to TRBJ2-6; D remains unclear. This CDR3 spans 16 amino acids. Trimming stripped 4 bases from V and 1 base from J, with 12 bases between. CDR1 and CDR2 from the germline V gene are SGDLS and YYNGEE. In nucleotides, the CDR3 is TGTGCCAGCAGCTTTAGTTTGGGTTCTGGGGCCAACGTCCTGACTTTC. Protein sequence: CASSFSLGSGANVLTF. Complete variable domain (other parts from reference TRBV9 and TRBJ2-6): DSGVTQTPKHLITATGQRVTLRCSPRSGDLSVYWYQQSLDQGLQFLIQYYNGEERAKGNILERFSAQQFPDLHSELNLSSLELGDSALYFCASSFSLGSGANVLTFGAGSRLTVL.

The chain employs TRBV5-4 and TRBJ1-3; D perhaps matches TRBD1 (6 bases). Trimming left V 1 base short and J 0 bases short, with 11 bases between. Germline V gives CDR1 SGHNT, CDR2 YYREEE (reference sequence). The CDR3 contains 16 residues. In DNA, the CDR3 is TGTGCCAGCAGCTTGCCGGGGGCGAGCTCTGGAAACACCATATATTTT. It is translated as CASSLPGASSGNTIYF.

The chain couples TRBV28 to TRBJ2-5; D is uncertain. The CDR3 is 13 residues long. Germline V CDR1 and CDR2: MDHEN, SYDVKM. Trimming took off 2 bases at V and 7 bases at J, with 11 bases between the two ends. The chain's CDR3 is CASSLRYQRTQYF. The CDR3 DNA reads TGTGCCAGCAGTTTACGCTACCAAAGGACCCAGTACTTC.

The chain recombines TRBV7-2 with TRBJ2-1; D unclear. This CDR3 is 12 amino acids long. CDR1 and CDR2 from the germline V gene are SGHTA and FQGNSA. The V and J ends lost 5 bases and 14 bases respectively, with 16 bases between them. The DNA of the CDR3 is TGTGCCAGCAGCCTGGGATCAAGGCGAGAGTTCTTC. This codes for CASSLGSRREFF.

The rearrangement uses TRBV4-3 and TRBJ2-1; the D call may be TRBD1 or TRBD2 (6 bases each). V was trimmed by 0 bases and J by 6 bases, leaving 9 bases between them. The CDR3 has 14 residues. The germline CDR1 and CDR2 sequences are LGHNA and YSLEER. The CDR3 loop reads CASSQEPGANEQFF. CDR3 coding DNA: TGCGCCAGCAGCCAAGAGCCGGGGGCCAATGAGCAGTTCTTC.

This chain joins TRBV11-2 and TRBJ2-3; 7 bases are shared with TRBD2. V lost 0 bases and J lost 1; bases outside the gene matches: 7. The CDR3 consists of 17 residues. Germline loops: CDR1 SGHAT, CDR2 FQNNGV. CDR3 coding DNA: TGTGCCAGCAGCTTAGATCATGGAGGGAGGGGCACAGATACGCAGTATTTT. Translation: CASSLDHGGRGTDTQYF.

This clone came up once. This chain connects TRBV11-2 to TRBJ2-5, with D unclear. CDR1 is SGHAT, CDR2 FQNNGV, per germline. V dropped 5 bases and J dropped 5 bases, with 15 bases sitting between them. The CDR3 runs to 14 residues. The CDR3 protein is CASSRSSPGETQYF. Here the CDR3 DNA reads TGTGCCAGCAGCCGCAGCTCACCCGGCGAGACCCAGTACTTC.

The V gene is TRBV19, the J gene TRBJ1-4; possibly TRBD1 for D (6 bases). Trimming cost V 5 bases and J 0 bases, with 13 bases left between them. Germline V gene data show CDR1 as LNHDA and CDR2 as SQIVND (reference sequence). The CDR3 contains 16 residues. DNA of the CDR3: TGTGCCAGTAGTGCCCCAAACAGGGCAACTAATGAAAAACTGTTTTTT. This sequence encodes CASSAPNRATNEKLFF.

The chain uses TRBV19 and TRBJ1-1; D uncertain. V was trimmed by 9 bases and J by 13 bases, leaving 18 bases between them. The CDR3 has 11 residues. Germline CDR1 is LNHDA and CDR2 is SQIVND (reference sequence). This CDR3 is CASKRAGVVFF. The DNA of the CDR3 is TGTGCCAGCAAACGGGCAGGCGTTGTTTTCTTT.

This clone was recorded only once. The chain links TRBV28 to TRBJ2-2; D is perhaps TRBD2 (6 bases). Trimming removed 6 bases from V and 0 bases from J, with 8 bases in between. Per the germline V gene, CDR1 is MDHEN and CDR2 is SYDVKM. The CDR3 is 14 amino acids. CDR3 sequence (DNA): TGTGCCAGCAGGTGGGGGGCGAACACCGGGGAGCTGTTTTTT. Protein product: CASRWGANTGELFF.

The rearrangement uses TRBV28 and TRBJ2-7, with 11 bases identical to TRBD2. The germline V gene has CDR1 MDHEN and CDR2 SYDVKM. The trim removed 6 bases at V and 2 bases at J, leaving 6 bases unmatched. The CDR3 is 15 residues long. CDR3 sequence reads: CASSPGTSGAYEQYF. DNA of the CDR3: TGTGCCAGCAGCCCAGGGACTAGCGGAGCCTACGAGCAGTACTTC.

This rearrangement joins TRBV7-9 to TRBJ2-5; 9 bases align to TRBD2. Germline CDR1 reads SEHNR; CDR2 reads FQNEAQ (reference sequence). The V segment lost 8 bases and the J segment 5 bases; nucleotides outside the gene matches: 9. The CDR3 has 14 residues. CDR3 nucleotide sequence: TGTGCCAGCTACGTAGCGGGAGCTGGGGAGACCCAGTACTTC. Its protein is CASYVAGAGETQYF.

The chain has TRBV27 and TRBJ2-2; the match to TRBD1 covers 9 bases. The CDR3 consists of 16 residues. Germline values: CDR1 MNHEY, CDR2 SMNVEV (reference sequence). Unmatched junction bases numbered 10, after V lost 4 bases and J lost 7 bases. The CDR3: CASSYTQGAWGGELFF. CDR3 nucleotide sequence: TGTGCCAGCAGTTATACACAGGGGGCTTGGGGCGGGGAGCTGTTTTTT.

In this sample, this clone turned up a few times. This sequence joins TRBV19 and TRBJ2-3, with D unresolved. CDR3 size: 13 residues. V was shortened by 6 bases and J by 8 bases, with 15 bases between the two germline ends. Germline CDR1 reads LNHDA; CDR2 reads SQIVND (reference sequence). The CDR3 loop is CASSPSPTRTQYF. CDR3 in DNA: TGTGCCAGTAGCCCCTCTCCCACACGTACGCAGTATTTT. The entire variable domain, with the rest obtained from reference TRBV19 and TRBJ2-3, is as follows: DGGITQSPKYLFRKEGQNVTLSCEQNLNHDAMYWYRQDPGQGLRLIYYSQIVNDFQKGDIAEGYSVSREKKESFPLTVTSAQKNPTAFYLCASSPSPTRTQYFGPGTRLTVL.

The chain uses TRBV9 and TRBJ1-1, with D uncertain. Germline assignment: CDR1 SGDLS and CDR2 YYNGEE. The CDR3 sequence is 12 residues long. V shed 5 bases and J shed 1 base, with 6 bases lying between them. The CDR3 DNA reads TGTGCCAGCAGGATAACGAACACTGAAGCTTTCTTT. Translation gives CASRITNTEAFF.

The CDR3 is CASSSASPGRGNTEAFF. The CDR3 coding sequence is TGTGCCAGCAGCTCTGCTTCCCCCGGGAGGGGAAACACTGAAGCTTTCTTT. The rearrangement uses TRBV7-9 and TRBJ1-1; D might be TRBD1 (5 bases). CDR3 size: 17 residues. Trimming took 4 bases from V and 2 from J, leaving 20 bases between them. Per germline, CDR1 SEHNR and CDR2 FQNEAQ (reference sequence).

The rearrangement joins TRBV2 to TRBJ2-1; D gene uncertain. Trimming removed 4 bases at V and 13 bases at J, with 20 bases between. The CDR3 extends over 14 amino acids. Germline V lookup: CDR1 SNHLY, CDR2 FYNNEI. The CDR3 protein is CASSAEVRMSVQFF. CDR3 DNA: TGTGCCAGCAGTGCAGAAGTTAGAATGAGCGTCCAGTTCTTC.

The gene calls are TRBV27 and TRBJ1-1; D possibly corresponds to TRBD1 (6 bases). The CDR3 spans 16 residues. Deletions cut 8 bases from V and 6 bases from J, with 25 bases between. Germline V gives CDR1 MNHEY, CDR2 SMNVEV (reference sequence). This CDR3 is CASRPPRQQGYAEAFF. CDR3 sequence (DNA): TGTGCCAGCCGCCCTCCCCGGCAACAGGGTTACGCTGAAGCTTTCTTT.

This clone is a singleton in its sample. The CDR3 sequence: CASSFRAGSGYTF. DNA for the CDR3: TGTGCCAGCAGTTTCAGGGCGGGAAGTGGCTACACCTTC. The V and J genes are TRBV27 and TRBJ1-2; the D gene is possibly TRBD1 (5 bases). This CDR3 comprises 13 residues. The V end was cut by 3 bases, the J end by 7 bases, with 12 bases between. CDR1 and CDR2 (germline): MNHEY, SMNVEV (reference sequence).

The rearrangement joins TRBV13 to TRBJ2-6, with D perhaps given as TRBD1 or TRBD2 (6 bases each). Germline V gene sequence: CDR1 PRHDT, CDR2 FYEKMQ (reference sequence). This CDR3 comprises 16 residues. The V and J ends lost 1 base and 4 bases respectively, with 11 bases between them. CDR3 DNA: TGTGCCAGCAGCTTAGATGGGGGGCAAGGGGCCAACGTCCTGACTTTC. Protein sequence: CASSLDGGQGANVLTF.

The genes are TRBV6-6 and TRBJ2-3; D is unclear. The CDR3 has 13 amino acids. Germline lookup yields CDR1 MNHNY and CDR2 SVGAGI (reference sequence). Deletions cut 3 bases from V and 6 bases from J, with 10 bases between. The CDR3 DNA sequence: TGTGCCAGCAGTTATGGTATGGCGGATACGCAGTATTTT. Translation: CASSYGMADTQYF.

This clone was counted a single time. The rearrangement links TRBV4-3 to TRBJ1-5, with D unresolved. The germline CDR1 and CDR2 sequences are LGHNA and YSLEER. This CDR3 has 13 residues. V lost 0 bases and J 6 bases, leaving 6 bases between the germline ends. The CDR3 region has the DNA TGCGCCAGCAGCCAAGATCGACGTCAGCCCCAGCATTTT. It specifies CASSQDRRQPQHF.

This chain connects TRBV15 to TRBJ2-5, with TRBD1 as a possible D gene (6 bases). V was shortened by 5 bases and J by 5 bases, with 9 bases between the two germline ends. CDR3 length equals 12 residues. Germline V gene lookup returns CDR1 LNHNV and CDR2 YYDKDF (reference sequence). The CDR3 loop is CATSFGQETQYF. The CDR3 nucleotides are TGTGCCACCAGCTTCGGACAGGAGACCCAGTACTTC.

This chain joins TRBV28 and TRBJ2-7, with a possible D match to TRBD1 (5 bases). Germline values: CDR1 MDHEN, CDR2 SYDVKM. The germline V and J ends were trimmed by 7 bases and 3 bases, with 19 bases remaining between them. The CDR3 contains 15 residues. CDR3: CASNSGTTVNYEQYF. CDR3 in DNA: TGTGCCAGCAATTCCGGAACGACAGTAAACTACGAGCAGTACTTC.

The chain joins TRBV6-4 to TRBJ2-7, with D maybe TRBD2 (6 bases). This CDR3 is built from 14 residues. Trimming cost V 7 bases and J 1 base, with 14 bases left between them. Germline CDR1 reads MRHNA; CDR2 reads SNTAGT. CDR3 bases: TGTGCCAGCATGAAGGGCGGGGCTTCCTACGAGCAGTACTTC. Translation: CASMKGGASYEQYF.

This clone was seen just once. The CDR3 nucleotides read TGTGCCAGCAGTTCTGATTACGACTCACCCCTCCACTTT. Residues: CASSSDYDSPLHF. The genes are TRBV7-9 and TRBJ1-6; no firm D call. Germline values: CDR1 SEHNR, CDR2 FQNEAQ (reference sequence). The V end lost 6 bases, the J end lost 10 bases, and 13 bases lay between the germline ends. The CDR3 is 13 amino acids. Full variable domain (remainder filled in from reference TRBV7-9 and TRBJ1-6): DTGVSQNPRHKITKRGQNVTFRCDPISEHNRLYWYRQTLGQGPEFLTYFQNEAQLEKSRLLSDRFSAERPKGSFSTLEIQRTEQGDSAMYLCASSSDYDSPLHFGNGTRLTVT.